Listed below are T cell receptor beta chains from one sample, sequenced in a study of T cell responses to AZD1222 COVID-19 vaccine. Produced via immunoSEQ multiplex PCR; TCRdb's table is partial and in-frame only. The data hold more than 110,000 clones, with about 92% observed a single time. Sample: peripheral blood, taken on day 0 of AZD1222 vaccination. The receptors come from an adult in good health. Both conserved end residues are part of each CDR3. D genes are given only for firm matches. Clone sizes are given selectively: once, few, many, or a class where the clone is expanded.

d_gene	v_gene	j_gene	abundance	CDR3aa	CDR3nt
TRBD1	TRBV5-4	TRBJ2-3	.	CASSLTGATWDTQYF	TGTGCCAGCAGCTTAACAGGGGCCACCTGGGATACGCAGTATTTT
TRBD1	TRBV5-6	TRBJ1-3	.	CASSSKSWDSGNTIYF	TGTGCCAGCAGTTCGAAAAGCTGGGACAGCGGAAACACCATATATTTT
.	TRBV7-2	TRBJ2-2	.	CASSPKRWGTGELFF	TGTGCCAGCAGCCCAAAGAGGTGGGGCACCGGGGAGCTGTTTTTT
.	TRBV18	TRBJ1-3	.	CASSTSSGFSGNTIYF	TGTGCCAGCTCAACGTCATCAGGGTTCTCTGGAAACACCATATATTTT
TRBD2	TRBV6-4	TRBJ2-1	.	CASSVLAGVGEQFF	TGTGCCAGCAGTGTACTAGCGGGGGTTGGTGAGCAGTTCTTC
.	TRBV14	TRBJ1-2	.	CASRSGRVPFGYTF	TGTGCCAGCAGATCAGGTCGGGTTCCTTTTGGCTACACCTTC
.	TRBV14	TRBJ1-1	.	CASSQFPKGTEAFF	TGTGCCAGCAGCCAGTTTCCGAAAGGGACCGAAGCTTTCTTT
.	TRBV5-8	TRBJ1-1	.	CASSFSHPGEAFF	TGTGCCAGCAGCTTTTCACACCCGGGGGAGGCTTTCTTT
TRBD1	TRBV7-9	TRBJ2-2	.	CASSLWQGAGTGELFF	TGTGCCAGCAGCTTATGGCAGGGGGCTGGCACCGGGGAGCTGTTTTTT
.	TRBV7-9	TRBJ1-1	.	CASSLGGLRTEAFF	TGTGCCAGCAGCTTAGGTGGTTTGAGGACTGAAGCTTTCTTT
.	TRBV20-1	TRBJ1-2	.	CIAGGSGYTF	TGCATCGCAGGAGGTAGTGGCTACACCTTC
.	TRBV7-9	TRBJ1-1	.	CATESWGAFF	TGTGCCACCGAGAGTTGGGGGGCTTTCTTT
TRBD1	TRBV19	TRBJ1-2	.	CASSISRGRGYGYTF	TGTGCCAGTAGTATAAGCAGGGGGCGCGGCTATGGCTACACCTTC
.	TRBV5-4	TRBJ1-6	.	CASSLDHSNSPLHF	TGTGCCAGCAGCTTGGATCACAGTAATTCACCCCTCCACTTT
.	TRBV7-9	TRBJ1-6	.	CASSLGQYYNSPLHF	TGTGCCAGCAGCTTAGGGCAGTACTATAATTCACCCCTCCACTTT
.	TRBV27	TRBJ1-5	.	CASSFLGFNQPQHF	TGTGCCAGCAGTTTCCTGGGATTCAATCAGCCCCAGCATTTT
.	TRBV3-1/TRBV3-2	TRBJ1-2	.	CASSTRWGRICYGYTF	TGTGCCAGCAGCACCCGTTGGGGGCGTATTTGTTATGGCTACACCTTC
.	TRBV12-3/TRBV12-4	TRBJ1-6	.	CASSLIRTLHF	TGTGCCAGCAGTTTGATCAGGACCCTCCACTTT
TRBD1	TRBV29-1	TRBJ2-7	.	CSAARDSSYEQYF	TGCAGCGCCGCACGGGACAGCTCCTACGAGCAGTACTTC
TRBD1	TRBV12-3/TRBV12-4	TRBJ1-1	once	CASSFTGDAEAFF	TGTGCCAGCAGTTTCACAGGGGACGCTGAAGCTTTCTTT
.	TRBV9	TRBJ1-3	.	CASSGDGWPSGNTIYF	TGTGCCAGCAGCGGCGACGGGTGGCCTTCTGGAAACACCATATATTTT
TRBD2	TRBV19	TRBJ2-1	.	CASSMLAGTLIGEQFF	TGTGCCAGTAGTATGCTAGCGGGGACGCTTATAGGGGAGCAGTTCTTC
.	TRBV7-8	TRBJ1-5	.	CASSLDRSNQPQHF	TGTGCCAGCAGCTTAGACAGAAGCAATCAGCCCCAGCATTTT
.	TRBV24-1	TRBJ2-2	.	CATSDLHTGELFF	TGTGCCACCAGTGATTTGCACACCGGGGAGCTGTTTTTT
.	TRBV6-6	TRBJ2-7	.	CASSYSPQGDEQYF	TGTGCCAGCAGTTACTCGCCACAGGGTGACGAGCAGTACTTC